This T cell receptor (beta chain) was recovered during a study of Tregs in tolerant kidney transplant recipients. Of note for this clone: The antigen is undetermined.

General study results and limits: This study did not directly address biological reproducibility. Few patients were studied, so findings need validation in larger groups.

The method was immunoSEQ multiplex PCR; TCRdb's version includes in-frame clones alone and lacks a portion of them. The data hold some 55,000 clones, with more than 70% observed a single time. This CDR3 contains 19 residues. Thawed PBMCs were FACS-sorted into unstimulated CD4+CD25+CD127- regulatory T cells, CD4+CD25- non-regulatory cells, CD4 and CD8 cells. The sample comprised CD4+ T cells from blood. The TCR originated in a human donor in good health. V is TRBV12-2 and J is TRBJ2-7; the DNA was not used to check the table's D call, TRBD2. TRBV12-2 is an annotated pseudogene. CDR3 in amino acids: CASRRGGGTSGRAMYEQYF. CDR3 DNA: TGTGCAAGTCGCAGAGGGGGTGGGACTAGCGGGAGGGCTATGTACGAGCAGTACTTC.